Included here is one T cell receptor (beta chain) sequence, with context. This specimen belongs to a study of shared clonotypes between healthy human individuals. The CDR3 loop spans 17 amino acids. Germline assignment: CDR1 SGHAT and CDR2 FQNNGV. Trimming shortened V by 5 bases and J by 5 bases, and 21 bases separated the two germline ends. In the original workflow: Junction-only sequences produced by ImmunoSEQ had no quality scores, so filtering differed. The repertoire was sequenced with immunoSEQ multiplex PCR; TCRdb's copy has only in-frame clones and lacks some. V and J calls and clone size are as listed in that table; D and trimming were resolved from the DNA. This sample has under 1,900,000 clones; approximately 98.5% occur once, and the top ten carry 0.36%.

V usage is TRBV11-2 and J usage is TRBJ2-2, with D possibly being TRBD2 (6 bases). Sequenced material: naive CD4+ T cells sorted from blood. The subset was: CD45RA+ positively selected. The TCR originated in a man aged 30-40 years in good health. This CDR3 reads CASSPKAGWGGTGELFF. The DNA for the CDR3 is TGTGCCAGCAGCCCTAAGGCGGGGTGGGGAGGAACCGGGGAGCTGTTTTTT.